This paragraph reports one T cell receptor beta chain. The record originates from a study of blood T cell repertoires in COVID-19. Turning to the study itself: Donors in the United States, Italy and Spain gave samples during acute or convalescent COVID-19. The cDNA or gDNA used as material had been derived from T cells, B-cell-depleted T cells, or PBMCs.

Original data processing: The assay estimated nucleated cells by amplifying reference gene primers. This table comes from immunoSEQ multiplex PCR, and its TCRdb copy is limited to in-frame clones, with some not included. From that table come the V and J calls and clone size; the DNA was used to work out D and trimming. Of approximately 250,000 clones listed, roughly 86% were seen once; the top ten hold under 2%. The length of the CDR3 is 14 residues. Looked up from germline, CDR1 is LNHDA and CDR2 is SQIVND (reference sequence). The J segment lost 6 bases and the V segment lost 3 bases, leaving 5 bases of the junction unmatched.

The material sequenced was peripheral blood. The rearrangement uses TRBV19 and TRBJ1-2; 9 bases align to TRBD1. This receptor was obtained from a woman in her sixties or seventies who had recovered from COVID-19. The CDR3 nucleotides are TGTGCCAGTAGTATGGACAGGGGAAGAGATGGCTACACCTTC. This encodes CASSMDRGRDGYTF.